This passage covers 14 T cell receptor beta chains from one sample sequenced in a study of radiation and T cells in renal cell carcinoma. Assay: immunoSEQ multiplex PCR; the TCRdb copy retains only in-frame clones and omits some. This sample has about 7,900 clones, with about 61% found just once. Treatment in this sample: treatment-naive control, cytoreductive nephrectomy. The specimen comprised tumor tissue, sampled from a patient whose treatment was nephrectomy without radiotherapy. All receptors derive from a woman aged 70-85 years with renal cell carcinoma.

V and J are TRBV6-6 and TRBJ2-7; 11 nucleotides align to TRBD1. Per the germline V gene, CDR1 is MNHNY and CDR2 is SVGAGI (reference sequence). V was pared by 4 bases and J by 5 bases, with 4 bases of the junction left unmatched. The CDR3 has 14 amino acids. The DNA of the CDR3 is TGTGCCAGCAGTTCGTGGACAGGGGGCGACGAGCAGTACTTC. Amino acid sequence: CASSSWTGGDEQYF.

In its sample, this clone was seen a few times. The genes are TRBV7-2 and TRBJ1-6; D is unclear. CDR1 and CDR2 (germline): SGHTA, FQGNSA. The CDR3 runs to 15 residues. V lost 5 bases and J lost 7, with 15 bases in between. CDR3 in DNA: TGTGCCAGCAGCCCGGGCCTTGAGGTGAATTCACCCCTCCACTTT. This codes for CASSPGLEVNSPLHF.

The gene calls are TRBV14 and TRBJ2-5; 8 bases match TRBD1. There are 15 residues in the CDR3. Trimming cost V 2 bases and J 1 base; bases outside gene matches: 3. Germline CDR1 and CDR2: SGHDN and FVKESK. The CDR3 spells CASSQTGGVQETQYF. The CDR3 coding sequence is TGTGCCAGCAGCCAAACAGGGGGAGTCCAAGAGACCCAGTACTTC.

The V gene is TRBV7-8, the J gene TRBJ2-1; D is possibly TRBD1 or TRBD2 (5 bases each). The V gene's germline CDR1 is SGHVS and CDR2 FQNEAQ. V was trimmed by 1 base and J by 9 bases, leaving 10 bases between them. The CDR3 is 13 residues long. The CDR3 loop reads CASSLDGAFEQFF. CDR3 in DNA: TGTGCCAGCAGCTTAGACGGGGCGTTTGAGCAGTTCTTC.

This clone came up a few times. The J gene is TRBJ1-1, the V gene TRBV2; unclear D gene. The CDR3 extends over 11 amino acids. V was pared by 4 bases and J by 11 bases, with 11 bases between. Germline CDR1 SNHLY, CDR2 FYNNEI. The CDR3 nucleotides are TGTGCCAGCAGTGTAACCTGGGATGCTTTCTTT. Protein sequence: CASSVTWDAFF.

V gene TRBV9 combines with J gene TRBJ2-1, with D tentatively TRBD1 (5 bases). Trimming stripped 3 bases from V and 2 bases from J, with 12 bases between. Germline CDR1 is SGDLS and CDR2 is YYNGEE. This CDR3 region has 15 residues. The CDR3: CASSAVGAPYNEQFF. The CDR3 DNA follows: TGTGCCAGCAGCGCAGTAGGGGCACCCTACAATGAGCAGTTCTTC.

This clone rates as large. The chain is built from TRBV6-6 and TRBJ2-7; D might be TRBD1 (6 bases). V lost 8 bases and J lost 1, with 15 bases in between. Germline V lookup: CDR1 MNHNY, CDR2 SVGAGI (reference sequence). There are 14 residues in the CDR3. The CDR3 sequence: CASEDKGVSYEQYF. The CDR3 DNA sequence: TGTGCCAGCGAGGACAAGGGGGTATCCTACGAGCAGTACTTC.

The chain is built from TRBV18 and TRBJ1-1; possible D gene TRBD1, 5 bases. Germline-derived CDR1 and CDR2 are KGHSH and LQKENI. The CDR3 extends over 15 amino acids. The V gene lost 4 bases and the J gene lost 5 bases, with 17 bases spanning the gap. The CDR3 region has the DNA TGTGCCAGCTCACTATCGACAGATGGTAAGACTGAAGCTTTCTTT. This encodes CASSLSTDGKTEAFF.

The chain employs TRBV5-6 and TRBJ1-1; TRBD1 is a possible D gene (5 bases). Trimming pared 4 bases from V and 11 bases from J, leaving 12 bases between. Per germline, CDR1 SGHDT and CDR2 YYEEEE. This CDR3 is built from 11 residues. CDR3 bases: TGTGCCAGCAGCGCGGGGCAGCGGGCTTTCTTT. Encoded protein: CASSAGQRAFF.

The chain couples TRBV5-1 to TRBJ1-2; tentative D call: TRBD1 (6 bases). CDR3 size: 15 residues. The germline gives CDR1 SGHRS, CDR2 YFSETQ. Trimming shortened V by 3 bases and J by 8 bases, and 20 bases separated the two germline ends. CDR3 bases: TGCGCCAGCAGCTCAAACCTCGACGGAGGGGGAGGCTACACCTTC. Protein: CASSSNLDGGGGYTF. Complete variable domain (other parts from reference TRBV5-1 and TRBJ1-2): KAGVTQTPRYLIKTRGQQVTLSCSPISGHRSVSWYQQTPGQGLQFLFEYFSETQRNKGNFPGRFSGRQFSNSRSEMNVSTLELGDSALYLCASSSNLDGGGGYTFGSGTRLTVV.

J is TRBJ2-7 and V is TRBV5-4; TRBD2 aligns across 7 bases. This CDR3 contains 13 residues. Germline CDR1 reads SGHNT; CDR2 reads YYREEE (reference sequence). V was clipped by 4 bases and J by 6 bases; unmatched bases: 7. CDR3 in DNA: TGTGCCAGCAGCCGGGGGAGGGGCCCCGAGCAGTACTTC. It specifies CASSRGRGPEQYF.

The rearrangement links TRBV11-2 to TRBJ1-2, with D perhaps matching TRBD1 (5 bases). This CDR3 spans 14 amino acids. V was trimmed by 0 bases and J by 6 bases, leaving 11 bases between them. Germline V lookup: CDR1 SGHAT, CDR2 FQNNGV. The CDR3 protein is CASSLDRGSHGYTF. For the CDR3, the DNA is TGTGCCAGCAGCTTAGATCGGGGGTCCCATGGCTACACCTTC.

The CDR3 here is CASSRDRTGGTEAFF. The DNA of the CDR3 is TGTGCCAGCAGCCGGGATAGGACAGGGGGCACTGAAGCTTTCTTT. The J gene is TRBJ1-1, the V gene TRBV7-2; 10 bases align to TRBD1. V was clipped by 5 bases and J by 4 bases; unmatched bases: 7. The length of the CDR3 is 15 residues. Germline V gives CDR1 SGHTA, CDR2 FQGNSA.

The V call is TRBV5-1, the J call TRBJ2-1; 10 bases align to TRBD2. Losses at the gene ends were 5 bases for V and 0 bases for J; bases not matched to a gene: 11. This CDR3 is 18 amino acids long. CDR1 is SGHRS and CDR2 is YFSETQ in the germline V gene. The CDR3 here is CASRRGLASVSSYNEQFF. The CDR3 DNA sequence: TGCGCCAGCAGGAGGGGACTAGCGTCGGTGAGCTCCTACAATGAGCAGTTCTTC.